This TCR beta chain was recorded in a study of CD8 T cells in ankylosing spondylitis. TCRdb reprocessed the 5' RACE reads with MiXCR, giving one entry per CDR3 protein. The sample gives about 450,000 distinct CDR3 sequences, roughly 26% of which show up once; about 0.89% is in the top ten. In its sample, this clonotype was seen a few times. Antigen unknown. Study-wide results and caveats: About 8 highly homologous variants made up a TCR beta motif, and this motif appeared characteristic of ankylosing spondylitis blood. Disease-linked clones reportedly concentrated significantly in matched ankylosing spondylitis synovial fluid. Prior literature has documented some motif variants in synovial fluid and blood from reactive arthritis. The authors found the disease-linked clones to be CD8+ and relatively rare in peripheral blood.

This CDR3 region has 13 residues. V was shortened by 5 bases and J by 4 bases, with 11 bases between the two germline ends. CDR1 is MRHNA and CDR2 is SNTAGT in the germline V gene. The chain has TRBV6-4 and TRBJ1-1; maybe TRBD1 (5 bases). This sequence was found in a male donor with ankylosing spondylitis. Sequencing input: blood, either unsorted or a sorted T cell fraction (not recorded which). The CDR3 region is CASSKWGSTEAFF. The CDR3, as DNA: TGTGCCAGCAGTAAATGGGGGAGCACTGAAGCTTTCTTT.